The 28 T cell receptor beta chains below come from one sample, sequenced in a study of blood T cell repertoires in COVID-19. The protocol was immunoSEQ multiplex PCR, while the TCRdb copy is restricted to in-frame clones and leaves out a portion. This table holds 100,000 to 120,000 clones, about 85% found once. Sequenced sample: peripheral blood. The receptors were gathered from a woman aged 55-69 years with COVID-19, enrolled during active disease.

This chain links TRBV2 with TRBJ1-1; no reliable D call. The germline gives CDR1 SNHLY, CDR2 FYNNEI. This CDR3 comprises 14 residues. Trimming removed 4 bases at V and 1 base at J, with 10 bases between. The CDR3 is CASSVSAGNTEAFF. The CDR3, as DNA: TGTGCCAGCAGTGTTTCAGCGGGGAACACTGAAGCTTTCTTT.

CDR3 sequence (DNA): TGCGCCAGCAGGCTGACAGGGGGAATGTCTGAAGCTTTCTTT. Translation gives CASRLTGGMSEAFF. V and J are TRBV4-1 and TRBJ1-1, with 9 bases fitting TRBD1. This CDR3 region has 14 residues. Germline CDR1 and CDR2: MGHRA and YSYEKL. Germline trimming cut 6 bases from V and 6 bases from J; bases unmatched to any gene: 8.

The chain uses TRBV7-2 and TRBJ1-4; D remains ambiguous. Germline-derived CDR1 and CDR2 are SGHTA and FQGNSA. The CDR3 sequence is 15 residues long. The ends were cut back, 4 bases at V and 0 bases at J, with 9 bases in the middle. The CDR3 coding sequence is TGTGCCAGCAGCTCGGACTATGCAACTAATGAAAAACTGTTTTTT. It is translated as CASSSDYATNEKLFF.

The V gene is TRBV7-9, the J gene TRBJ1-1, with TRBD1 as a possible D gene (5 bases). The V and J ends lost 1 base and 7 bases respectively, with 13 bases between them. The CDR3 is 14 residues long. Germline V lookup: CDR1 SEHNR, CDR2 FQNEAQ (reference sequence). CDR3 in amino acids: CASSLEPRESEAFF. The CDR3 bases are TGTGCCAGCAGCTTAGAACCCAGGGAAAGTGAAGCTTTCTTT.

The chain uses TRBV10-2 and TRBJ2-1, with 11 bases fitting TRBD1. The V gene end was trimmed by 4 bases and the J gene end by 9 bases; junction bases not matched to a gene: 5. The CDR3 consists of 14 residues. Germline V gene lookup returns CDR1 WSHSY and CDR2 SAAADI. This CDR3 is CASSGGQGASEQFF. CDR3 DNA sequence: TGCGCCAGCAGTGGAGGACAGGGGGCAAGTGAGCAGTTCTTC.

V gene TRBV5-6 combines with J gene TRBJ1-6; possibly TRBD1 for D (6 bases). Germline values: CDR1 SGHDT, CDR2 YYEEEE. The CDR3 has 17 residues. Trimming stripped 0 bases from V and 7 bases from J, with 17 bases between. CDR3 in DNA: TGTGCCAGCAGCTTGGACAGGGACCGTACCCCCAATTCACCCCTCCACTTT. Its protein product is CASSLDRDRTPNSPLHF.

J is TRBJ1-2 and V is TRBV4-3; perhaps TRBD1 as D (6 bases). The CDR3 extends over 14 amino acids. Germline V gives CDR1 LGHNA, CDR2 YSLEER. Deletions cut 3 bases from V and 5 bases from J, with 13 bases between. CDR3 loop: CASSQVQGWYGYTF. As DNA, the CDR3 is TGCGCCAGCAGCCAGGTACAGGGATGGTATGGCTACACCTTC.

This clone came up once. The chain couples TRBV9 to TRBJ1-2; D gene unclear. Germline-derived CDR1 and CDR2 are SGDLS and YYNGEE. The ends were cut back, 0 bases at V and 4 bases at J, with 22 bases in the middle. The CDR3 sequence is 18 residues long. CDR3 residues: CASSVESFLVARGYGYTF. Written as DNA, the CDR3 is TGTGCCAGCAGCGTAGAGAGCTTCTTGGTTGCACGGGGCTATGGCTACACCTTC.

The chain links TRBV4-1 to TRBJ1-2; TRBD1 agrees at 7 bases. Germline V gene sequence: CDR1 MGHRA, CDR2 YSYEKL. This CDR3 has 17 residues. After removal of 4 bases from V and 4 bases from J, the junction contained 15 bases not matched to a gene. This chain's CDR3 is CASSPQTGLRISYGYTF. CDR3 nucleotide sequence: TGCGCCAGCAGCCCACAGACAGGGTTGAGGATCTCCTATGGCTACACCTTC.

The CDR3 here is CASSQTGTNYGYTF. The DNA for the CDR3 is TGTGCCAGCAGTCAGACAGGGACTAACTATGGCTACACCTTC. This chain connects TRBV6-5 to TRBJ1-2; 7 bases line up with TRBD1. Germline V CDR1 and CDR2: MNHEY, SVGAGI. This CDR3 region has 14 residues. The V gene end was trimmed by 5 bases and the J gene end by 0 bases; junction bases not matched to a gene: 3.

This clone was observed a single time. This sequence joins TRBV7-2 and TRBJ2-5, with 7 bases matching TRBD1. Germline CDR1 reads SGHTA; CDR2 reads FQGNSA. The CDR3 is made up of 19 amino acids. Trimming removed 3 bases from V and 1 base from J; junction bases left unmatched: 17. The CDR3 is CASSLASSLARGRQETQYF. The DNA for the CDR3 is TGTGCCAGCAGCTTGGCATCCAGTTTGGCGAGGGGGCGCCAAGAGACCCAGTACTTC.

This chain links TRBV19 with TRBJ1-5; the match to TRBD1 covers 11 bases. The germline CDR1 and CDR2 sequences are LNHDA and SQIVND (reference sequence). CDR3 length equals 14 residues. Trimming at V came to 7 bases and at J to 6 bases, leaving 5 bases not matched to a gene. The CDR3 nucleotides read TGTGCCAGTACCGGGACAGGGGGAGTTCAGCCCCAGCATTTT. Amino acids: CASTGTGGVQPQHF.

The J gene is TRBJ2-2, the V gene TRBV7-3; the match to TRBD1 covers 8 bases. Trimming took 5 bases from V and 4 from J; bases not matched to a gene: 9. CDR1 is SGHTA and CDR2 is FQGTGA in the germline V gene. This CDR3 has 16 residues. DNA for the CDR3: TGTGCCAGCAGCCTCTCCAGGACAGGGAGCACCGGGGAGCTGTTTTTT. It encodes CASSLSRTGSTGELFF.

The CDR3 reads CASRRTGEAQPQHF. For the CDR3, the DNA is TGTGCCAGTAGAAGGACAGGGGAGGCTCAGCCCCAGCATTTT. The chain carries TRBV19 and TRBJ1-5, with 9 bases fitting TRBD1. Trimming removed 6 bases from V and 6 bases from J; junction bases left unmatched: 6. The CDR3 is 14 residues long. Germline CDR1 and CDR2: LNHDA and SQIVND (reference sequence).

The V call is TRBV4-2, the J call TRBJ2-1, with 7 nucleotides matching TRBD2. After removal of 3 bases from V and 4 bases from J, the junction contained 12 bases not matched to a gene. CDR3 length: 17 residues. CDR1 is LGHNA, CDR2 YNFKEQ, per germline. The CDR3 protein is CASSHAPASGGYNEQFF. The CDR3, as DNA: TGTGCCAGCAGCCATGCCCCGGCTAGCGGAGGTTACAATGAGCAGTTCTTC.

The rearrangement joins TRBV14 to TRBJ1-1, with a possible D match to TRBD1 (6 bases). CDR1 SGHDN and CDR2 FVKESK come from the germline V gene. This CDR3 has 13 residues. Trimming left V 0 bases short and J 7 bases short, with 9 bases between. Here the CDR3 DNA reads TGTGCCAGCAGCCAAGATGGGGGCATTGAAGCTTTCTTT. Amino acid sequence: CASSQDGGIEAFF. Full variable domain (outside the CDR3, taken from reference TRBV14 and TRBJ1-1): EAGVTQFPSHSVIEKGQTVTLRCDPISGHDNLYWYRRVMGKEIKFLLHFVKESKQDESGMPNNRFLAERTGGTYSTLKVQPAELEDSGVYFCASSQDGGIEAFFGQGTRLTVV.

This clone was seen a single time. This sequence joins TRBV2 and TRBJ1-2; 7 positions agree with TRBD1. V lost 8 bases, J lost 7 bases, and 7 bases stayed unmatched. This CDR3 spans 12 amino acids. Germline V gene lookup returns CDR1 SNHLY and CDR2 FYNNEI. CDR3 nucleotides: TGTGCCAGCGATAGACAGGGTGGTGGCTACACCTTC. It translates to CASDRQGGGYTF.

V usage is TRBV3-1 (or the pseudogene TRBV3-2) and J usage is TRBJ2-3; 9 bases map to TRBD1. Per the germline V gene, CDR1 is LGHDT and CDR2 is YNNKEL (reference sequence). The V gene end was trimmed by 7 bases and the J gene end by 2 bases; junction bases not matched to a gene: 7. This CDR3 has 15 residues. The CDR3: CASTRTGDATDTQYF. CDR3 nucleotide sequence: TGTGCCAGCACCAGGACAGGGGACGCCACAGATACGCAGTATTTT.

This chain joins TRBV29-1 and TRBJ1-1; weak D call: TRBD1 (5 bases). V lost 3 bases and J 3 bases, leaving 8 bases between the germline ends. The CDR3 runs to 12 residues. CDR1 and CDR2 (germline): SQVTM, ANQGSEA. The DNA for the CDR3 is TGCAGCGTTGATCAGGGATACACTGAAGCTTTCTTT. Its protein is CSVDQGYTEAFF.

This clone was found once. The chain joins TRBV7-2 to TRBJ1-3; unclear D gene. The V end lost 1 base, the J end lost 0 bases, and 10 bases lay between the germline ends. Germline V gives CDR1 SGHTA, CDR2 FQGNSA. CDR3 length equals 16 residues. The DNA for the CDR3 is TGTGCCAGCAGCTTAGAACATTTATTCTCTGGAAACACCATATATTTT. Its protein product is CASSLEHLFSGNTIYF.

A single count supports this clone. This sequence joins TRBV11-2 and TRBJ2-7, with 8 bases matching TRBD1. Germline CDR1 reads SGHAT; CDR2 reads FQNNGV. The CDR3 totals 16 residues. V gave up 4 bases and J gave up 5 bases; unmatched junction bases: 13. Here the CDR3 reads CASSSWLAGGYHEQYF. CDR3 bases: TGTGCCAGCAGCTCCTGGTTGGCAGGGGGCTATCACGAGCAGTACTTC.

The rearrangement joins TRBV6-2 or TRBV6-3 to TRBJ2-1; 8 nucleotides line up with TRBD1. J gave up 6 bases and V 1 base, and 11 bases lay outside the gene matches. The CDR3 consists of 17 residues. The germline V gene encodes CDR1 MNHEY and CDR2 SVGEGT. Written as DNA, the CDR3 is TGTGCCAGCAGTTACTTACCGGACAGGGTGAGTGGCAATGAGCAGTTCTTC. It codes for CASSYLPDRVSGNEQFF.

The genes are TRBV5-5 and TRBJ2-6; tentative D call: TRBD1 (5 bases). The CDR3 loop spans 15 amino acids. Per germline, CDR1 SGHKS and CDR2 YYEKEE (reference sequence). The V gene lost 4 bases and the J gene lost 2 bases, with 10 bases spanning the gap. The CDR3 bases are TGTGCCAGCAGCACCAGGGCCCCTGGGGCCAACGTCCTGACTTTC. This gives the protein CASSTRAPGANVLTF.

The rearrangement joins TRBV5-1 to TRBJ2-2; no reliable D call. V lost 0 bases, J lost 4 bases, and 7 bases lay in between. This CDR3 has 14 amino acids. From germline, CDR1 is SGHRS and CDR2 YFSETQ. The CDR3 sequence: CASSLVRITGELFF. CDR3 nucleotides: TGCGCCAGCAGCTTGGTCAGGATCACCGGGGAGCTGTTTTTT.

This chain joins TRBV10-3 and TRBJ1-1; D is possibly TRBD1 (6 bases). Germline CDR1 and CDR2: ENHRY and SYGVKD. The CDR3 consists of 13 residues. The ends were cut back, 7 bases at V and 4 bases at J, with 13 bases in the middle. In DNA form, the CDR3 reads TGTGCCATCACCCCAGGGGTCGGCACTGAAGCTTTCTTT. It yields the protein CAITPGVGTEAFF.

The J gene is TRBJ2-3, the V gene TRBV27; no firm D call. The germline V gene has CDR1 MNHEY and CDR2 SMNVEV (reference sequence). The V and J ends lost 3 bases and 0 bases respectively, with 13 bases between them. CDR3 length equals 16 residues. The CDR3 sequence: CASSLWPPPSTDTQYF. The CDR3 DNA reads TGTGCCAGCAGTTTGTGGCCCCCACCCAGCACAGATACGCAGTATTTT.

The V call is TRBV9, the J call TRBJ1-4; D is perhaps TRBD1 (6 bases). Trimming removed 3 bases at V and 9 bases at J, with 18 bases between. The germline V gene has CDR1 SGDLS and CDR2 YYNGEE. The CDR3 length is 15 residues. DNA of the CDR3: TGTGCCAGCAGCGCCGCGGGTGGGGGCTCCAAAAAACTGTTTTTT. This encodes CASSAAGGGSKKLFF. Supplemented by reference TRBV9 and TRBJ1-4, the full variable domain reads DSGVTQTPKHLITATGQRVTLRCSPRSGDLSVYWYQQSLDQGLQFLIQYYNGEERAKGNILERFSAQQFPDLHSELNLSSLELGDSALYFCASSAAGGGSKKLFFGSGTQLSVL.

The DNA of the CDR3 is TGTGCCAGCTCACCGTGGCTAGGGGGCGGCGGCACTGAAGCTTTCTTT. As protein: CASSPWLGGGGTEAFF. V is TRBV18 and J is TRBJ1-1; TRBD1 matches at 7 bases. Per germline, CDR1 KGHSH and CDR2 LQKENI. The J segment lost 4 bases and the V segment lost 3 bases, leaving 11 bases of the junction unmatched. This CDR3 region has 16 residues.